These 32 T cell receptor beta chains were all obtained from the same sample, sequenced in a study of CD39 and CD103 CD8 tumor-infiltrating T cells. TCRdb keeps only in-frame clones here, not all; method: immunoSEQ multiplex PCR. Of about 4,600 clones listed, under 80% are singletons. The specimen was CD8+ T cells sorted from blood. Regarding subset: total memory CD8 T cells (CD45RA-CCR7+/-) from blood or uninvolved lymph node. All receptors derive from a human donor with head and neck squamous cell carcinoma.

This clone has a single count. The chain links TRBV10-3 to TRBJ2-1; 15 bases are a match to TRBD2. The CDR3 spans 17 residues. Germline CDR1 ENHRY, CDR2 SYGVKD. V was pared by 10 bases and J by 1 base, with 8 bases of the junction left unmatched. The CDR3 bases are TGTGCCACCGCAGGACTAGCGGGGGGGCTGTCCTACAATGAGCAGTTCTTC. Its protein is CATAGLAGGLSYNEQFF.

V usage is TRBV5-6 and J usage is TRBJ2-5; 10 nucleotides line up with TRBD1. Germline-derived CDR1 and CDR2 are SGHDT and YYEEEE. J was trimmed by 2 bases and V by 3 bases; bases with no gene match: 1. The CDR3 totals 14 residues. CDR3 region: CASSWDRGQETQYF. The CDR3 DNA reads TGTGCCAGCAGCTGGGACAGGGGACAAGAGACCCAGTACTTC.

This clone turned up a few times. The rearrangement links TRBV2 to TRBJ2-1; TRBD1 matches at 9 bases. This CDR3 is 15 amino acids long. Germline CDR1 reads SNHLY; CDR2 reads FYNNEI. J was trimmed by 2 bases and V by 6 bases; bases with no gene match: 5. The CDR3 here is CASSDGDRAYNEQFF. CDR3 coding DNA: TGTGCCAGCAGCGACGGGGACAGGGCCTACAATGAGCAGTTCTTC.

The chain combines TRBV2 with TRBJ2-1; TRBD1 agrees at 10 bases. Per the germline V gene, CDR1 is SNHLY and CDR2 is FYNNEI. This CDR3 contains 14 residues. Unmatched junction bases numbered 7, after V lost 7 bases and J lost 7 bases. The CDR3 is CASKGTGEVNEQFF. Written as DNA, the CDR3 is TGTGCCAGCAAAGGGACAGGGGAAGTAAATGAGCAGTTCTTC.

This clone is judged medium-sized (0.01 to 0.1%). The chain combines TRBV4-3 with TRBJ1-1; D unclear. The V end lost 0 bases, the J end lost 11 bases, and 16 bases lay between the germline ends. The CDR3 length is 14 residues. Germline CDR1 and CDR2: LGHNA and YSLEER. CDR3 amino acids: CASSQDKAGVTAFF. CDR3 nucleotides: TGCGCCAGCAGCCAAGATAAGGCCGGGGTTACGGCTTTCTTT.

The J gene is TRBJ1-2, the V gene TRBV5-4; 7 bases fit TRBD1. Trimming at V came to 0 bases and at J to 6 bases, leaving 8 bases not matched to a gene. The CDR3 is 15 amino acids. Germline loops: CDR1 SGHNT, CDR2 YYREEE (reference sequence). In DNA, the CDR3 is TGTGCCAGCAGCTTGGGGTCCGACAGGGAGGATGGCTACACCTTC. It yields the protein CASSLGSDREDGYTF.

This clone has only one observation. V usage is TRBV7-8 and J usage is TRBJ1-6; D might be TRBD1 (5 bases). The V gene's germline CDR1 is SGHVS and CDR2 FQNEAQ. The CDR3 spans 16 residues. V lost 5 bases and J lost 5, with 16 bases in between. The CDR3 DNA reads TGTGCCAGCAGCCCCTTGGCGACAGCAAATAATTCACCCCTCCACTTT. Residues: CASSPLATANNSPLHF.

The rearrangement uses TRBV7-2 and TRBJ1-1, with D maybe TRBD1 (6 bases). The germline gives CDR1 SGHTA, CDR2 FQGNSA. The ends were cut back, 3 bases at V and 0 bases at J, with 11 bases in the middle. The CDR3 loop spans 15 amino acids. This chain's CDR3 is CASSFPDSLNTEAFF. CDR3 DNA: TGTGCCAGCAGCTTCCCGGACAGTTTGAACACTGAAGCTTTCTTT.

The chain combines TRBV5-4 with TRBJ2-5; D may be TRBD2 (5 bases). V was trimmed by 4 bases and J by 4 bases, leaving 14 bases between them. The length of the CDR3 is 14 residues. Per germline, CDR1 SGHNT and CDR2 YYREEE (reference sequence). The CDR3 sequence is CASSDDEGAETQYF. As DNA, the CDR3 is TGTGCCAGCAGCGATGATGAGGGAGCAGAGACCCAGTACTTC.

The chain combines TRBV7-6 with TRBJ1-1; 9 positions match TRBD1. Losses at the gene ends were 4 bases for V and 6 bases for J; bases not matched to a gene: 9. The CDR3 totals 15 residues. CDR1 is SGHVS and CDR2 is FNYEAQ in the germline V gene. The CDR3 is CASSSGQGRKAEAFF. DNA of the CDR3: TGTGCCAGCAGCTCCGGACAGGGGAGAAAGGCTGAAGCTTTCTTT.

The gene calls are TRBV7-9 and TRBJ1-1; TRBD1 might be the D (5 bases). The CDR3 consists of 14 residues. Between the trimmed V and J ends, which lost 4 bases and 8 bases, there was a span of 17 bases. The V gene's germline CDR1 is SEHNR and CDR2 FQNEAQ (reference sequence). CDR3 in amino acids: CASSSPWGDWEAFF. CDR3 nucleotides: TGTGCCAGCAGCTCTCCCTGGGGCGATTGGGAAGCTTTCTTT.

This clone has a handful of counts. The chain is built from TRBV7-9 and TRBJ2-2; the D gene is possibly TRBD2 (6 bases). V dropped 3 bases and J dropped 4 bases, with 15 bases sitting between them. The CDR3 has 16 amino acids. Looked up from germline, CDR1 is SEHNR and CDR2 is FQNEAQ (reference sequence). CDR3 region: CASSFGRGAGTGELFF. The DNA for the CDR3 is TGTGCCAGCAGCTTTGGTCGGGGAGCGGGCACCGGGGAGCTGTTTTTT.

This sequence joins TRBV7-9 and TRBJ1-1; D gene unclear. The germline V and J ends were trimmed by 6 bases and 3 bases, with 14 bases remaining between them. Germline loops: CDR1 SEHNR, CDR2 FQNEAQ (reference sequence). The CDR3 extends over 14 amino acids. CDR3 sequence (DNA): TGTGCCAGCAGTCCGCCGTGGGGAGACACTGAAGCTTTCTTT. Translating gives CASSPPWGDTEAFF.

The chain combines TRBV7-9 with TRBJ2-1, with D perhaps TRBD1 (6 bases). The CDR3 consists of 14 residues. Trimming left V 1 base short and J 9 bases short, with 13 bases between. Germline CDR1 and CDR2: SEHNR and FQNEAQ (reference sequence). The CDR3 nucleotides read TGTGCCAGCAGCTTAGGGCAGGGGCGGAGTGAGCAGTTCTTC. Protein product: CASSLGQGRSEQFF.

The rearrangement joins TRBV5-6 to TRBJ2-2; D might be TRBD1 (5 bases). This CDR3 has 14 residues. Trimming took 1 base from V and 6 from J, leaving 10 bases between them. The germline gives CDR1 SGHDT, CDR2 YYEEEE. The CDR3 sequence is CASSLRQGPGELFF. The CDR3 coding sequence is TGTGCCAGCAGCTTGCGTCAGGGCCCCGGGGAGCTGTTTTTT. The full variable domain, with the rest looked up from reference TRBV5-6 and TRBJ2-2, is DAGVTQSPTHLIKTRGQQVTLRCSPKSGHDTVSWYQQALGQGPQFIFQYYEEEERQRGNFPDRFSGHQFPNYSSELNVNALLLGDSALYLCASSLRQGPGELFFGEGSRLTVL.

This clone has a single count. The DNA of the CDR3 is TGTGCCAGCACCACACAGGGGTCATCCTACAATGAGCAGTTCTTC. Protein product: CASTTQGSSYNEQFF. The V call is TRBV2, the J call TRBJ2-1, with 7 bases matching TRBD1. V dropped 7 bases and J dropped 1; count of bases not matched to a gene: 7. Looked up from germline, CDR1 is SNHLY and CDR2 is FYNNEI. The CDR3 is 15 amino acids.

This clone was picked up one time. The chain recombines TRBV4-2 with TRBJ2-1; 11 nucleotides match TRBD2. The germline V gene has CDR1 LGHNA and CDR2 YNFKEQ. Trimming at V came to 0 bases and at J to 2 bases, leaving 0 bases not matched to a gene. The CDR3 runs to 16 residues. The CDR3 region is CASSQDSGGAYNEQFF. The CDR3 nucleotides are TGTGCCAGCAGCCAAGATAGCGGGGGGGCCTACAATGAGCAGTTCTTC.

On this clone: A much larger clone is a single base away; this may be a read error. The chain uses TRBV4-2 and TRBJ2-1; 11 bases align to TRBD2. The CDR3 runs 17 residues. The V gene's germline CDR1 is LGHNA and CDR2 YNFKEQ. CDR3 DNA: TGTGCCAACAGCCAGGAAACTTTAGCGGGGGGGCCTGGTGAGCAGTTCTTC. It codes for CANSQETLAGGPGEQFF.

DNA of the CDR3: TGTGCCAGCACCCACCAGGGGCTGGTTACAGATACGCAGTATTTT. Protein: CASTHQGLVTDTQYF. The rearrangement uses TRBV27 and TRBJ2-3; D might be TRBD1 (6 bases). CDR3 length: 15 residues. CDR1 MNHEY and CDR2 SMNVEV come from the germline V gene (reference sequence). Trimming cost V 7 bases and J 3 bases, with 17 bases left between them.

The chain combines TRBV19 with TRBJ1-2, with 12 nucleotides matching TRBD1. CDR3 size: 15 residues. The V and J ends lost 6 bases and 4 bases, in that order; junction bases with no gene match: 6. CDR1 and CDR2 (germline): LNHDA, SQIVND (reference sequence). The CDR3 spells CASSGTGGDGYGYTF. CDR3 sequence (DNA): TGTGCCAGTAGCGGGACAGGGGGCGATGGCTATGGCTACACCTTC.

This sequence joins TRBV6-4 and TRBJ1-1; D not certain. The CDR3 runs 14 residues. CDR1 is MRHNA and CDR2 is SNTAGT in the germline V gene. V lost 6 bases, J lost 1 base, and 12 bases lay in between. CDR3 DNA: TGTGCCAGCAGCCCCAATACAGCGAACACTGAAGCTTTCTTT. It encodes CASSPNTANTEAFF.

The V gene is TRBV5-6, the J gene TRBJ1-4; the D gene is possibly TRBD1 (6 bases). Trimming pared 3 bases from V and 8 bases from J, leaving 11 bases between. The CDR3 contains 13 residues. The germline V gene has CDR1 SGHDT and CDR2 YYEEEE. CDR3 DNA: TGTGCCAGCAGCTCCCCAGGGGTAGAAAAACTGTTTTTT. Translation gives CASSSPGVEKLFF.

The CDR3 loop is CAWRGAGQLGLLFNYGYTF. The DNA of the CDR3 is TGTGCCTGGAGGGGAGCCGGACAGCTCGGCTTACTCTTTAACTATGGCTACACCTTC. J is TRBJ1-2 and V is TRBV30; D might be TRBD1 (6 bases). The V end was cut by 3 bases, the J end by 1 base, with 27 bases between. Germline V gene lookup returns CDR1 GTSNPN and CDR2 SVGIG (reference sequence). CDR3 length: 19 residues. The variable domain in full, with the rest retrieved from reference TRBV30 and TRBJ1-2, is SQTIHQWPATLVQPVGSPLSLECTVEGTSNPNLYWYRQAAGRGLQLLFYSVGIGQISSEVPQNLSASRPQDRQFILSSKKLLLSDSGFYLCAWRGAGQLGLLFNYGYTFGSGTRLTVV.

This chain connects TRBV5-6 to TRBJ2-3; D might be TRBD1 (5 bases). The germline V and J ends were trimmed by 5 bases and 0 bases, with 13 bases remaining between them. The germline gives CDR1 SGHDT, CDR2 YYEEEE. The CDR3 totals 15 residues. This CDR3 reads CASSAGITSTDTQYF. The CDR3, as DNA: TGTGCCAGCAGTGCAGGGATCACTAGCACAGATACGCAGTATTTT.

The V gene is TRBV6-1, the J gene TRBJ1-4; 9 positions agree with TRBD1. CDR1 MNHNS and CDR2 SASEGT come from the germline V gene. CDR3 length: 15 residues. V shed 1 base, J shed 6 bases, and the junction held 3 bases outside the gene matches. CDR3 amino acids: CASSEEGTGYEKLFF. CDR3 coding DNA: TGTGCCAGCAGTGAAGAGGGGACAGGGTATGAAAAACTGTTTTTT.

This clone has just a few counts. The chain uses TRBV7-9 and TRBJ1-5; TRBD1 aligns across 7 bases. The CDR3 has 17 amino acids. Per the germline V gene, CDR1 is SEHNR and CDR2 is FQNEAQ (reference sequence). Unmatched junction bases numbered 12, after V lost 7 bases and J lost 0 bases. The CDR3 coding sequence is TGTGCCAGCAACAAACCTACCGGACAGGATAGCAATCAGCCCCAGCATTTT. Translation gives CASNKPTGQDSNQPQHF.

The chain couples TRBV11-2 to TRBJ2-1; 9 bases align to TRBD1. Germline CDR1 and CDR2: SGHAT and FQNNGV. This CDR3 region has 15 residues. Germline trimming cut 1 base from V and 3 bases from J; bases unmatched to any gene: 1. Here the CDR3 reads CASSLGQGDYNEQFF. CDR3 coding DNA: TGTGCCAGCAGCTTAGGACAGGGGGACTACAATGAGCAGTTCTTC.

V and J are TRBV6-1 and TRBJ2-1, with a tentative D call TRBD2 (6 bases). The CDR3 loop spans 13 amino acids. The V gene's germline CDR1 is MNHNS and CDR2 SASEGT. V lost 2 bases to trimming and J lost 8 bases, with 10 bases between them. The CDR3 sequence: CASSETSFHEQFF. DNA of the CDR3: TGTGCCAGCAGTGAAACTAGCTTCCATGAGCAGTTCTTC.

The chain recombines TRBV30 with TRBJ2-7, with TRBD1 identical over 7 bases. Germline CDR1 GTSNPN, CDR2 SVGIG (reference sequence). Germline trimming cut 5 bases from V and 6 bases from J; bases unmatched to any gene: 10. CDR3 size: 13 residues. CDR3 nucleotide sequence: TGTGCCTGGGAGATAACAGGGGATTCCGAGCAGTACTTC. This gives the protein CAWEITGDSEQYF.

This clone has only a few counts. Other DNA sequences in the same sample also yield this CDR3. The J gene is TRBJ1-1, the V gene TRBV9; TRBD1 might be the D (6 bases). Germline CDR1 SGDLS, CDR2 YYNGEE. Trimming pared 0 bases from V and 5 bases from J, leaving 11 bases between. The CDR3 runs to 14 residues. CDR3 region: CASSVARGGTEAFF. The CDR3 DNA sequence: TGTGCCAGCAGCGTAGCTAGGGGGGGGACTGAAGCTTTCTTT.

V is TRBV19 and J is TRBJ2-3; D is unclear. Germline V gives CDR1 LNHDA, CDR2 SQIVND (reference sequence). The CDR3 length is 15 residues. Between the trimmed V and J ends, which lost 3 bases and 0 bases, there was a span of 10 bases. The CDR3 DNA follows: TGTGCCAGTAGTATTTGGCATTCTAGCACAGATACGCAGTATTTT. Residues: CASSIWHSSTDTQYF.

The rearrangement uses TRBV6-1 and TRBJ2-3, with a possible D match to TRBD2 (6 bases). Trimming stripped 7 bases from V and 6 bases from J, with 14 bases between. The CDR3 totals 13 residues. The germline V gene has CDR1 MNHNS and CDR2 SASEGT. CDR3 sequence (DNA): TGTGCCAGCAACACCAGGGAGGCGGATACGCAGTATTTT. It translates to CASNTREADTQYF.